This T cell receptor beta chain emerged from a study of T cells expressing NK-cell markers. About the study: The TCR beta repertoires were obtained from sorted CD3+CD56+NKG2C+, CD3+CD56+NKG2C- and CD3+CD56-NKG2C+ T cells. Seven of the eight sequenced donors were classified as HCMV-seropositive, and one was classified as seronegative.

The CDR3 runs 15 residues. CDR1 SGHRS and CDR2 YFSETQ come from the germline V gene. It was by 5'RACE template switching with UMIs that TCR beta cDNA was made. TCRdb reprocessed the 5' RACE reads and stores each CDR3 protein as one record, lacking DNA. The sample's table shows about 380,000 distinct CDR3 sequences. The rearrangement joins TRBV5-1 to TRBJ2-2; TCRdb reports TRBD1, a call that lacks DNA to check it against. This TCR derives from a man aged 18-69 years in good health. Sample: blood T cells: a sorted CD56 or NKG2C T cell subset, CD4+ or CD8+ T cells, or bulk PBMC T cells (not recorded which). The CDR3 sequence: CASSPRQGATGELFF.